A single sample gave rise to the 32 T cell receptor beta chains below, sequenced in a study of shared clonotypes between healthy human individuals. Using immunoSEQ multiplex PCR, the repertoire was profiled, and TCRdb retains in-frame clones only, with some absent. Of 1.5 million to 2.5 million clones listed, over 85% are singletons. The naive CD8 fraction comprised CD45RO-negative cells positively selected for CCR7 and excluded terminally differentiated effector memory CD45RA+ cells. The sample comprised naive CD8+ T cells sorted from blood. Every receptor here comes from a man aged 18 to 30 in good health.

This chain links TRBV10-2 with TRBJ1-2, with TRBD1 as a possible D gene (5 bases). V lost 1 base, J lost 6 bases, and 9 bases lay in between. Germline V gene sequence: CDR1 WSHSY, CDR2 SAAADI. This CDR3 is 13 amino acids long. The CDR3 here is CASSEWGGDGYTF. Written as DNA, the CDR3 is TGCGCCAGCAGTGAGTGGGGAGGGGATGGCTACACCTTC.

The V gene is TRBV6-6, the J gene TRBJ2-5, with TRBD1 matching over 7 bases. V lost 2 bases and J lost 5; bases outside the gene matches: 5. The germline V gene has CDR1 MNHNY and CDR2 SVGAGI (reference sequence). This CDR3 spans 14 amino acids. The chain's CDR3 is CASSYTGVFETQYF. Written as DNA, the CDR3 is TGTGCCAGCAGTTACACAGGGGTTTTTGAGACCCAGTACTTC.

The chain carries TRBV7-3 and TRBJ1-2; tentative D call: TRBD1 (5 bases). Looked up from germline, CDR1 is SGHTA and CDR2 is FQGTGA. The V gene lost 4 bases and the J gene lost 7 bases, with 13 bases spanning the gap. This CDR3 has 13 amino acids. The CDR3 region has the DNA TGTGCCAGCAGCTACGAAGGGGCTGGTGGCTACACCTTC. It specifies CASSYEGAGGYTF.

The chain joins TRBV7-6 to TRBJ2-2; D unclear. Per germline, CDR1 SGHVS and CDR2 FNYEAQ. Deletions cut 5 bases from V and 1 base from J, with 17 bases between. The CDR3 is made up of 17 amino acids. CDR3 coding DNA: TGTGCCAGCAGCCCCGGTCCCCGACAAGGGAACACCGGGGAGCTGTTTTTT. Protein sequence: CASSPGPRQGNTGELFF.

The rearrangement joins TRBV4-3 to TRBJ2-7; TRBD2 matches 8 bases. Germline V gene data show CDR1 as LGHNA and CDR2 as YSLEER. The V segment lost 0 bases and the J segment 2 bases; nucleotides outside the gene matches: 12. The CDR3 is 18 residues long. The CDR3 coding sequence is TGCGCCAGCAGCCAAGATTTTGTCCCCCCCGGGAGGGCCTACGAGCAGTACTTC. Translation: CASSQDFVPPGRAYEQYF.

In DNA, the CDR3 is TGTGCCAGCTCACCAACGTCCGGGGCCCCAAGCTCCTACGAGCAGTACTTC. It encodes CASSPTSGAPSSYEQYF. This chain uses TRBV18 with TRBJ2-7, with D perhaps matching TRBD1 or TRBD2 (5 bases each). Germline V gene sequence: CDR1 KGHSH, CDR2 LQKENI. The CDR3 runs to 17 residues. With 2 bases removed from V and 0 bases from J, the gap between germline ends came to 17 bases.

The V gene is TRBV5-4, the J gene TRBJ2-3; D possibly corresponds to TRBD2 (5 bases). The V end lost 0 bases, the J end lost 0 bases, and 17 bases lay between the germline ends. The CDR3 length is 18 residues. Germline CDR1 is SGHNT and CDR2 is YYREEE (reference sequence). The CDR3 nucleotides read TGTGCCAGCAGCTTGGCAGGTTCGGGGTCCTCAAGCACAGATACGCAGTATTTT. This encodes CASSLAGSGSSSTDTQYF.

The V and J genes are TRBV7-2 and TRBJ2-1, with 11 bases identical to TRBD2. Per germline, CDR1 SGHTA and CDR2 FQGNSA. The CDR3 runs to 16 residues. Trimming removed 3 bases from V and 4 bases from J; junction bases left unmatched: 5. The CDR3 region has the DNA TGTGCCAGCAGCTTGAGACTAGCGGGGTTATACAATGAGCAGTTCTTC. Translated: CASSLRLAGLYNEQFF.

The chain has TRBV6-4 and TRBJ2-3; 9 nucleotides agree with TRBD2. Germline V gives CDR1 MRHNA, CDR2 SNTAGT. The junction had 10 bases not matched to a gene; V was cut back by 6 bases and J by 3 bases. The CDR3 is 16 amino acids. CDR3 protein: CASSEIAGALTDTQYF. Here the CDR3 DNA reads TGTGCCAGCAGCGAAATAGCGGGGGCCCTAACAGATACGCAGTATTTT.

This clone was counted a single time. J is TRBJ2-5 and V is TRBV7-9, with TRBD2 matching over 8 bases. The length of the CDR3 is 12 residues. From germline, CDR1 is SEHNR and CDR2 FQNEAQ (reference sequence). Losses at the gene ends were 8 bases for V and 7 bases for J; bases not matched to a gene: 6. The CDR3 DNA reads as TGTGCCAGCCGGGAGGGGGAAGGGACCCAGTACTTC. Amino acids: CASREGEGTQYF.

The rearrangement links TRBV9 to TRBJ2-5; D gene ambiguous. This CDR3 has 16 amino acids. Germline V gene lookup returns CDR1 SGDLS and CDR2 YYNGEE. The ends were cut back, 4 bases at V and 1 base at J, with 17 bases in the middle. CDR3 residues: CASSPSDAVGQETQYF. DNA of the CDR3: TGTGCCAGCAGCCCCTCAGATGCCGTAGGCCAAGAGACCCAGTACTTC. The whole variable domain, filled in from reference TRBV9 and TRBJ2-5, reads DSGVTQTPKHLITATGQRVTLRCSPRSGDLSVYWYQQSLDQGLQFLIQYYNGEERAKGNILERFSAQQFPDLHSELNLSSLELGDSALYFCASSPSDAVGQETQYFGPGTRLLVL.

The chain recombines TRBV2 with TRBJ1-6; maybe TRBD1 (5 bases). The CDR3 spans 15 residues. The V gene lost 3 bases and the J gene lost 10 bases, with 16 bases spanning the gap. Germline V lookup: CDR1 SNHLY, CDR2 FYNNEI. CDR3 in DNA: TGTGCCAGCAGTGACCCCGGCAGGGTAGCCTCACCCCTCCACTTT. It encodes CASSDPGRVASPLHF.

The CDR3 sequence is CASSSGAYSGNTIYF. For the CDR3, the DNA is TGTGCCAGCAGCTCCGGGGCTTACTCTGGAAACACCATATATTTT. The rearrangement joins TRBV7-9 to TRBJ1-3, with D possibly being TRBD1 (5 bases). The CDR3 covers 15 residues. Trimming removed 4 bases at V and 0 bases at J, with 10 bases between. The germline V gene has CDR1 SEHNR and CDR2 FQNEAQ (reference sequence).

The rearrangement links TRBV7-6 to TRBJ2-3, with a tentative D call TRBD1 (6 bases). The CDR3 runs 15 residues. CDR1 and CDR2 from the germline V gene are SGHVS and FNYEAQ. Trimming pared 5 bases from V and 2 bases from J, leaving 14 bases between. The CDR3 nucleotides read TGTGCCAGCAGCCGTGGCAGGGGACCCACAGATACGCAGTATTTT. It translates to CASSRGRGPTDTQYF. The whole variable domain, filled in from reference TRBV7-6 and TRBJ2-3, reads GAGVSQSPRYKVTKRGQDVALRCDPISGHVSLYWYRQALGQGPEFLTYFNYEAQQDKSGLPNDRFSAERPEGSISTLTIQRTEQRDSAMYRCASSRGRGPTDTQYFGPGTRLTVL.

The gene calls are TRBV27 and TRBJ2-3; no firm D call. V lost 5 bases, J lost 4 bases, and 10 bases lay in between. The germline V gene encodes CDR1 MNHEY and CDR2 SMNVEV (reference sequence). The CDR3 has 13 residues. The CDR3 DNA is TGTGCCAGCAGTAGCGTATGGGCAGATACGCAGTATTTT. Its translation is CASSSVWADTQYF.

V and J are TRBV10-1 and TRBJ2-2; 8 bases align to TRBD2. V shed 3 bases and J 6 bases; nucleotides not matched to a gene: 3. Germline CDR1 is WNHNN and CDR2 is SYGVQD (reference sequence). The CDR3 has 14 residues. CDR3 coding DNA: TGCGCCAGCAGTGATCGGGAGGGCCCCGGGGAGCTGTTTTTT. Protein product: CASSDREGPGELFF.

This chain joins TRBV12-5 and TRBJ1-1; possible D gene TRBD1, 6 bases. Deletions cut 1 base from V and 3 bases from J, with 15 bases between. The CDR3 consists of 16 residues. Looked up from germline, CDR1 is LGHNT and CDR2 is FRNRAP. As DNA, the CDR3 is TGTGCTAGTGGTTTGGGTCCACAGGGTCCCGACACTGAAGCTTTCTTT. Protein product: CASGLGPQGPDTEAFF.

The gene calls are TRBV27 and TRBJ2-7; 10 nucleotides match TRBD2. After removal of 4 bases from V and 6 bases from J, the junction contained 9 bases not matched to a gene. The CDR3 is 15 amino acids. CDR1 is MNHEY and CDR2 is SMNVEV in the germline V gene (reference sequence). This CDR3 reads CASSYAAGGHFEQYF. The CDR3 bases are TGTGCCAGCAGTTATGCAGCGGGAGGGCATTTCGAGCAGTACTTC.

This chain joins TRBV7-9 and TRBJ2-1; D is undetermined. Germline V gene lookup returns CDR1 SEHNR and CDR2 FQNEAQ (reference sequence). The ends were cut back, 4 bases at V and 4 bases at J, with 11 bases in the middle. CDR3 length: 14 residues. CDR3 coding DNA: TGTGCCAGCAGCTCCAATGCCCGTTACAATGAGCAGTTCTTC. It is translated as CASSSNARYNEQFF.

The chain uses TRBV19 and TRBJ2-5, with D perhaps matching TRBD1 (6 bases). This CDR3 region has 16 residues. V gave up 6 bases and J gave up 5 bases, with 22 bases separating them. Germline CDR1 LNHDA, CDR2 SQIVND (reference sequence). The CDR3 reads CASSQRVGALGETQYF. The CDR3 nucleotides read TGTGCCAGTAGCCAGAGGGTGGGGGCCTTGGGGGAGACCCAGTACTTC.

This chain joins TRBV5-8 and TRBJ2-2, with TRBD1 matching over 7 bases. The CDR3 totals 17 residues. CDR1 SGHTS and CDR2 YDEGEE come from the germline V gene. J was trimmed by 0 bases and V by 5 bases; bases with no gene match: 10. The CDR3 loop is CASRQGLHFSNTGELFF. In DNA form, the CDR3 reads TGTGCCAGCAGACAGGGGCTGCATTTTTCGAACACCGGGGAGCTGTTTTTT. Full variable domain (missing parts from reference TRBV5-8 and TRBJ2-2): EAGVTQSPTHLIKTRGQQATLRCSPISGHTSVYWYQQALGLGLQFLLWYDEGEERNRGNFPPRFSGRQFPNYSSELNVNALELEDSALYLCASRQGLHFSNTGELFFGEGSRLTVL.

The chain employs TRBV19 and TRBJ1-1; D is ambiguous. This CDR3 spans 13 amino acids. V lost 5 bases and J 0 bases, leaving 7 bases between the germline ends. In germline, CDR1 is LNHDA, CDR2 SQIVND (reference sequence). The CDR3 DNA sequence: TGTGCCAGTAGTGCATCCATGAACACTGAAGCTTTCTTT. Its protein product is CASSASMNTEAFF.

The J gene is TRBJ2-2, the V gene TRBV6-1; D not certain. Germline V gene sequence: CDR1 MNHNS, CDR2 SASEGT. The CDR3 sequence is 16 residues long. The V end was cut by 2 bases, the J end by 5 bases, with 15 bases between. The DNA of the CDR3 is TGTGCCAGCAGTGAACAAGTTTGGAATCCGACCGGGGAGCTGTTTTTT. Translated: CASSEQVWNPTGELFF.

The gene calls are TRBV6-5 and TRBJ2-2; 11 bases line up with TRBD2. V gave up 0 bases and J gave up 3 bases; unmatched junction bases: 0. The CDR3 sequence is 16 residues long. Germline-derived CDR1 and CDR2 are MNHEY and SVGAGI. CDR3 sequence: CASSYSTSGDTGELFF. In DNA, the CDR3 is TGTGCCAGCAGTTACTCGACTAGCGGGGACACCGGGGAGCTGTTTTTT.

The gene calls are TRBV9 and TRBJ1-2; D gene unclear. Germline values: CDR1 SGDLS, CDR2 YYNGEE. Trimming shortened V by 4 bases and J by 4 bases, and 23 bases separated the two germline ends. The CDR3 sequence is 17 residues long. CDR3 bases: TGTGCCAGCAGCCCCACGTCTCCCCTCCTTACCATCTATGGCTACACCTTC. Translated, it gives CASSPTSPLLTIYGYTF.

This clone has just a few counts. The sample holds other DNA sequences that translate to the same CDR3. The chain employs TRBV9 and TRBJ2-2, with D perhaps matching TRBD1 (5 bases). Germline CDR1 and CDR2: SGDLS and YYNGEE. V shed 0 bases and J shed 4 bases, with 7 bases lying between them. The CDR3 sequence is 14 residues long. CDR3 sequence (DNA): TGTGCCAGCAGCGTAGGGGGCGGCACCGGGGAGCTGTTTTTT. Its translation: CASSVGGGTGELFF.

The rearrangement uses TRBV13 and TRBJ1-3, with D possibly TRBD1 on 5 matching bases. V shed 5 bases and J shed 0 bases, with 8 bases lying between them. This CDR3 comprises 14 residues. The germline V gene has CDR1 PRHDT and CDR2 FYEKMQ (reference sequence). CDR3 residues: CASSQGVSGNTIYF. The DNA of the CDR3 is TGTGCCAGCAGCCAAGGGGTCTCTGGAAACACCATATATTTT.

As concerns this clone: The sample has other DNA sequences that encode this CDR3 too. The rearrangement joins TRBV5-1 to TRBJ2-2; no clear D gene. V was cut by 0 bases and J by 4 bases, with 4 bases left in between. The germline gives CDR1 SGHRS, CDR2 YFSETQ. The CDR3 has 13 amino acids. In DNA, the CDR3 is TGCGCCAGCAGCTTGGTGAGCACCGGGGAGCTGTTTTTT. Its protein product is CASSLVSTGELFF.

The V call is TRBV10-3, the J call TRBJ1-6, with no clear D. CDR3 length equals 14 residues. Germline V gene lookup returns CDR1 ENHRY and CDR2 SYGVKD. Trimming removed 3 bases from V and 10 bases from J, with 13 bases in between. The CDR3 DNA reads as TGTGCCATCAGTGACGGCAACCTCGGGTCACCCCTCCACTTT. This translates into CAISDGNLGSPLHF.

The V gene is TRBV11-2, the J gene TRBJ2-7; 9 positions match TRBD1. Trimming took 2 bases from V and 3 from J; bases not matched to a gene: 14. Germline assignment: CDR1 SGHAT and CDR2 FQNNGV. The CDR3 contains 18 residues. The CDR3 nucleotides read TGTGCCAGCAGCTTATCCCGAGCGTTTGGGACAGGGCTCTACGAGCAGTACTTC. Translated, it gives CASSLSRAFGTGLYEQYF.

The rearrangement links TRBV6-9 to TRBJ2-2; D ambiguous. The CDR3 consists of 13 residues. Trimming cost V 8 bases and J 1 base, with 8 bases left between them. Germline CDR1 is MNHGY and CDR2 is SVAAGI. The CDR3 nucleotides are TGTGCCAGCCACCGGCTGAACACCGGGGAGCTGTTTTTT. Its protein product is CASHRLNTGELFF.

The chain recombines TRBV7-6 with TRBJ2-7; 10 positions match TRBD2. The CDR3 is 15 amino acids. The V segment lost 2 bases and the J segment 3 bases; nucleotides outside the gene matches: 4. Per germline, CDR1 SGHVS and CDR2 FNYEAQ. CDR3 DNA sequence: TGTGCCAGCAGCTTATTACTAGCGGGGAACTACGAGCAGTACTTC. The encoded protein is CASSLLLAGNYEQYF.